This TCR beta chain comes out of a study of T cell responses to AZD1222 COVID-19 vaccine. Points from the study as a whole: Among vaccine-associated CD4 TCRs, coverage spanned spike, with dominance at 160-218 and 743-854. Compared with day 0, the breadth and depth of the Spike-specific TCR repertoire rose significantly after two doses of AZD1222. The donor cohort was predominantly white British with a female majority, and clonal diversity may have been underestimated.

About this clone: Its antigen is not identified.

Germline CDR1 is MNHNS and CDR2 is SASEGT. Trimming removed 2 bases at V and 1 base at J, with 14 bases between. CDR3 length equals 16 residues. Here immunoSEQ multiplex PCR was the method, and the copy in TCRdb shows in-frame clones only, minus some. The repertoire holds fewer than 90,000 clones, with 87% as singletons. The V gene is TRBV6-1, the J gene TRBJ1-1; D possibly corresponds to TRBD1 (5 bases). The source was peripheral blood, collected on day 0 of AZD1222 vaccination. The sequence was obtained from an adult in good health. In DNA, the CDR3 is TGTGCCAGCAGTGAATACTGGGAAGGGACGAACACTGAAGCTTTCTTT. It translates to CASSEYWEGTNTEAFF.